A selection of T cell receptor beta chains follows, all from one sample in a study of T cell responses to AZD1222 COVID-19 vaccine. Repertoires were generated with immunoSEQ multiplex PCR, while TCRdb's copy carries only in-frame clones and drops some. The table records under 130,000 clones, approximately 88% of them present only once. The sample consisted of peripheral blood, taken on day 0 of AZD1222 vaccination. These receptors were collected from an adult in good health. Each CDR3 is given with its conserved first and last residue. The D gene is left open where the match is weak. Expanded clones get a size class; other rows say once, few or many, or leave the size out.

>.|TRBJ1-3|TRBV2|.
CASSWTDSGNTIYF
TGTGCCAGCAGCTGGACAGACTCTGGAAACACCATATATTTT
>.|TRBJ2-2|TRBV12-5|.
CASGPPGPPSRDTGELFF
TGTGCTAGTGGCCCCCCCGGGCCCCCCTCCCGAGACACCGGGGAGCTGTTTTTT
>.|TRBJ2-7|TRBV19|.
CASTSAYEQYF
TGTGCCAGTACTTCAGCCTACGAGCAGTACTTC
>.|TRBJ2-3|TRBV2|.
CASSEVSSTDTQYF
TGTGCCAGCAGTGAAGTTTCTAGCACAGATACGCAGTATTTT
>.|TRBJ1-1|TRBV11-1|.
CASSFDPNTEAFF
TGTGCCAGCAGCTTTGACCCAAACACTGAAGCTTTCTTT
>.|TRBJ1-2|TRBV2|.
CASRSEGGFGGYTF
TGTGCCAGCAGGTCCGAAGGGGGGTTTGGCGGCTACACCTTC
>.|TRBJ1-1|TRBV28|.
CASSLRTEAFF
TGTGCCAGCAGTTTAAGGACTGAAGCTTTCTTT
>.|TRBJ1-2|TRBV5-1|.
CASSLVQGAPYGYTF
TGCGCCAGCAGCTTGGTTCAGGGAGCTCCCTATGGCTACACCTTC
>.|TRBJ2-4|TRBV4-1|.
CASSQGGTWGKNIQYF
TGCGCCAGCAGCCAAGGAGGGACTTGGGGCAAAAACATTCAGTACTTC
>.|TRBJ1-2|TRBV4-2|few
CASSQEIGLGGYTF
TGTGCCAGCAGCCAAGAGATAGGGCTAGGGGGCTACACCTTC
>TRBD2|TRBJ2-1|TRBV4-2|few
CASSQGSGRTLWGLAGEGQFF
TGTGCCAGCAGCCAAGGCAGCGGGAGAACATTGTGGGGACTAGCGGGAGAAGGGCAGTTCTTC
>.|TRBJ2-7|TRBV2|.
CASSDRDGTSEQYF
TGTGCCAGCAGCGACCGGGACGGGACCTCCGAGCAGTACTTC
>.|TRBJ2-1|TRBV7-6|.
CASSLRASGGNEQFF
TGTGCCAGCAGCTTACGAGCGTCTGGAGGGAATGAGCAGTTCTTC
>.|TRBJ2-2|TRBV18|.
CASSRLIGSNTGELFF
TGTGCCAGCTCACGACTTATCGGATCGAACACCGGGGAGCTGTTTTTT
>TRBD1|TRBJ1-6|TRBV27|.
CASSVIGQGTSPLHF
TGTGCCAGCAGTGTGATAGGACAGGGGACTTCACCCCTCCACTTT
>.|TRBJ1-4|TRBV4-1|.
CASSLRPATNEKLFF
TGCGCCAGCAGCCTTCGTCCGGCAACTAATGAAAAACTGTTTTTT
>.|TRBJ1-1|TRBV9|.
CASSSVVGSAAFF
TGTGCCAGCAGCTCCGTGGTGGGATCTGCGGCTTTCTTT
>.|TRBJ2-1|TRBV7-9|.
CASSSLDNEQFF
TGTGCCAGCAGCTCCCTAGACAATGAGCAGTTCTTC
>.|TRBJ1-1|TRBV19|.
CATKPGDGRMNTEAFF
TGTGCCACTAAACCCGGGGACGGAAGAATGAACACTGAAGCTTTCTTT
>.|TRBJ1-1|TRBV27|.
CASSPLGEANTEAFF
TGTGCCAGCAGTCCACTTGGGGAAGCGAACACTGAAGCTTTCTTT
>.|TRBJ2-7|TRBV27|.
CASSSQVKYEQYF
TGTGCCAGCAGTTCCCAAGTGAAATACGAGCAGTACTTC
>.|TRBJ1-2|TRBV6-5|.
CASSYSPVNYGYTF
TGTGCCAGCAGTTACTCGCCCGTTAACTATGGCTACACCTTC
>TRBD2|TRBJ2-7|TRBV4-1|.
CASSQDGLAGGTKQYF
TGCGCCAGCAGCCAAGATGGGCTAGCGGGGGGTACGAAGCAGTACTTC
>.|TRBJ2-7|TRBV2|few
CASSRVVRGEQYF
TGTGCGAGCAGTCGGGTTGTCAGAGGGGAGCAGTACTTC
>.|TRBJ1-2|TRBV3-1/TRBV3-2|.
CASSQPMVVGYTF
TGTGCCAGCAGCCAACCTATGGTGGTCGGCTACACCTTC
>.|TRBJ1-3|TRBV7-5|once
CARSLLKERGLGNTIYF
TGTGCCAGAAGCTTACTGAAGGAGAGGGGACTCGGAAACACCATATATTTT
>.|TRBJ1-5|TRBV10-3|once
CAISEGDQPQHF
TGTGCCATCAGTGAGGGTGATCAGCCCCAGCATTTT
>TRBD1|TRBJ2-4|TRBV11-2|.
CASARGQGYIQYF
TGTGCCAGCGCGAGGGGGCAGGGTTACATTCAGTACTTC
>.|TRBJ2-2|TRBV9|once
CASNEGSLNTGELFF
TGTGCCAGCAACGAGGGATCGCTGAACACCGGGGAGCTGTTTTTT
>.|TRBJ1-2|TRBV5-6|.
CASSLAGSVSYGYTF
TGTGCCAGCAGCTTGGCGGGGTCCGTTTCCTATGGCTACACCTTC
>.|TRBJ2-5|TRBV12-5|.
CASGLPGGQTQYF
TGTGCTAGTGGTTTGCCCGGGGGACAGACCCAGTACTTC
>.|TRBJ2-7|TRBV5-6|.
CASSFDRSYEQYF
TGTGCCAGCAGCTTCGACAGATCCTACGAGCAGTACTTC
>.|TRBJ2-7|TRBV28|.
CASSPGFGVYEQYF
TGTGCCAGCAGTCCAGGGTTCGGCGTCTACGAGCAGTACTTC
>.|TRBJ1-2|TRBV28|.
CASSDRTGNYGYTF
TGTGCCAGCAGCGACCGTACAGGGAACTATGGCTACACCTTC
>.|TRBJ1-5|TRBV6-1|.
CASSESAGDQPQHF
TGTGCCAGCAGTGAATCGGCAGGGGATCAGCCCCAGCATTTT
>TRBD1|TRBJ1-2|TRBV6-6|.
CAASPTGTGVGYTF
TGTGCCGCCAGCCCGACCGGGACAGGGGTGGGCTACACCTTC
>.|TRBJ1-2|TRBV11-2|.
CASSGVRGIRVGYTF
TGTGCCAGCAGCGGGGTTCGGGGCATTCGGGTCGGCTACACCTTC
>TRBD2|TRBJ2-3|TRBV7-3|.
CASSLNPGLAYTDTQYF
TGTGCCAGCAGCTTAAACCCTGGACTAGCGTACACAGATACGCAGTATTTT
>.|TRBJ1-1|TRBV29-1|.
CSGGARGTNTEAFF
TGCAGCGGGGGTGCTCGAGGGACGAACACTGAAGCTTTCTTT
>.|TRBJ2-1|TRBV11-3|.
CASSPPGFYNEQFF
TGTGCCAGCAGCCCGCCCGGGTTCTACAATGAGCAGTTCTTC
>TRBD1|TRBJ1-6|TRBV27|.
CASRDRGLSSYNSPLHF
TGTGCCAGCAGGGACAGGGGGCTTAGCTCCTATAATTCACCCCTCCACTTT
>.|TRBJ2-1|TRBV19|.
CASSIIPGSPYNEQFF
TGTGCCAGTAGTATCATCCCAGGGTCCCCCTACAATGAGCAGTTCTTC
>.|TRBJ2-7|TRBV3-1/TRBV3-2|.
CASSLGPMGGEQYF
TGTGCCAGCAGCCTCGGGCCTATGGGTGGAGAGCAGTACTTC
>.|TRBJ1-4|TRBV6-1|.
CASSEGATNEKLFF
TGTGCCAGCAGTGAAGGTGCAACTAATGAAAAACTGTTTTTT
>TRBD1|TRBJ1-2|TRBV5-6|once
CASYQGGDYYGYTF
TGTGCCAGCTATCAGGGGGGTGACTACTATGGCTACACCTTC
>TRBD2|TRBJ2-3|TRBV15|.
CATSREAGGTDTQYF
TGTGCCACCAGCAGAGAAGCGGGGGGCACAGATACGCAGTATTTT
>TRBD2|TRBJ2-3|TRBV28|.
CASRPPWVTSGSGSDTQYF
TGTGCCAGCAGGCCACCGTGGGTGACTAGCGGGAGTGGTTCAGATACGCAGTATTTT
>TRBD2|TRBJ2-2|TRBV6-2/TRBV6-3|.
CASSRRLAGGIGELFF
TGTGCCAGCAGCCGAAGACTAGCGGGAGGTATCGGGGAGCTGTTTTTT
>.|TRBJ1-6|TRBV6-1|.
CASSEATGSNSPLHF
TGTGCCAGCAGTGAAGCGACAGGAAGTAATTCACCCCTCCACTTT
>.|TRBJ2-1|TRBV10-3|once
CAIRGDSAYNEQFF
TGTGCCATCAGGGGGGACTCGGCCTACAATGAGCAGTTCTTC
>.|TRBJ1-1|TRBV2|.
CASSDYTEAFF
TGTGCCAGCAGTGACTACACTGAAGCTTTCTTT
>.|TRBJ1-2|TRBV5-1|many
CASSLLTGDYGYTF
TGCGCCAGCAGCTTGTTGACAGGTGATTATGGCTACACCTTC
>TRBD1|TRBJ1-4|TRBV5-5|.
CASSPRDRGLGKLFF
TGTGCCAGCAGCCCAAGGGACAGGGGACTTGGGAAACTGTTTTTT
>TRBD2|TRBJ2-2|TRBV12-3/TRBV12-4|.
CASRGDGRWELFF
TGTGCCAGCCGGGGGGACGGACGTTGGGAGCTGTTTTTT
>TRBD2|TRBJ2-1|TRBV11-3|.
CASSLWGTGGAYNEQFF
TGTGCCAGCAGCTTATGGGGAACGGGAGGTGCCTACAATGAGCAGTTCTTC